The rows below give T cell receptor beta chains drawn from one sample of a study of cytomegalovirus exposure and HLA in healthy donors. This table comes from immunoSEQ multiplex PCR, and its TCRdb copy is limited to in-frame clones, with some not included. This sample has 75,000 to 95,000 clones, with less than 85% found just once. The sequencing input was PBMCs. These receptor sequences come from a man younger than 35 in good health and CMV-seronegative. Both conserved end residues are part of each CDR3. A D gene is named only where the DNA matches it firmly. Only some rows state a clone size, as once, few, many or a class for expanded clones.

J gene	clone size	D gene	V gene	CDR3 DNA	CDR3 protein
TRBJ2-7	few	.	TRBV30	TGTGCCTGGAGTGTAGGAGGGTACCGGTACGAGCAGTACTTC	CAWSVGGYRYEQYF
TRBJ1-1	few	TRBD1	TRBV6-1	TGTGCCAGCAGTGAGACGGTCAGGGGGCTGAACACTGAAGCTTTCTTT	CASSETVRGLNTEAFF
TRBJ2-5	few	.	TRBV29-1	TGCAGCGTTGAAACGGTGGGACTCCGGGCGGAGACCCAGTACTTC	CSVETVGLRAETQYF
TRBJ1-1	.	.	TRBV7-3	TGTGCCAGCAGCTTAGGGGGCTTAAACACTGAAGCTTTCTTT	CASSLGGLNTEAFF
TRBJ2-1	once	.	TRBV18	TGTGCCAGCTCACCAAAGGGTCTCGCCCGAGGGAATGAGCAGTTCTTC	CASSPKGLARGNEQFF
TRBJ2-7	.	.	TRBV30	TGTGCCTGGAGTTCCACAGGGTACGAGCAGTACTTC	CAWSSTGYEQYF
TRBJ2-5	.	.	TRBV6-1	TGTGCCAGCAGTTCTAGGTGGTCAGAGACCCAGTACTTC	CASSSRWSETQYF
TRBJ1-6	.	.	TRBV14	TGTGCCAGCAGCCAAGTTTTCAATAATTCACCCCTCCACTTT	CASSQVFNNSPLHF
TRBJ1-3	.	.	TRBV25-1	TGTGCCAGCAGTCGTTCAGGTGGCCTGGGAAACACCATATATTTT	CASSRSGGLGNTIYF
TRBJ2-7	.	TRBD1	TRBV18	TGTGCCAGCTCACCGGGACAGCACTACGAGCAGTACTTC	CASSPGQHYEQYF
TRBJ2-3	.	TRBD1	TRBV5-1	TGCGCCAGCAGCCCAGGGACAGGGTATAGCACAGATACGCAGTATTTT	CASSPGTGYSTDTQYF
TRBJ1-1	.	.	TRBV30	TGTGCCTGGGTTATGAACACTGAAGCTTTCTTT	CAWVMNTEAFF
TRBJ2-1	.	TRBD1	TRBV25-1	TGTGCCAGCCGACCACCAGGGACAGCCTACAATGAGCAGTTCTTC	CASRPPGTAYNEQFF
TRBJ2-5	once	TRBD2	TRBV14	TGTGCCAGCAGCCAAGATTGGGCGGGAGGGAGGAGAGAGACCCAGTACTTC	CASSQDWAGGRRETQYF
TRBJ2-7	.	TRBD2	TRBV5-4	TGTGCCAGCAGCTTGCCCGGGACTAGCGGCTTCTACGAGCAGTACTTC	CASSLPGTSGFYEQYF
TRBJ1-3	.	.	TRBV6-5	TGTGCCAGCAGTTACGAGGGCAGGTCTGGAAACACCATATATTTT	CASSYEGRSGNTIYF
TRBJ1-5	.	.	TRBV19	TGTGCCAGTAAGTTTAGGACATCGCGAAGCAATCAGCCCCAGCATTTT	CASKFRTSRSNQPQHF
TRBJ2-3	once	TRBD2	TRBV5-1	TGCGCCAGCAGCTTCCCGATAGCGGGAGGGCCGGGGGCGCAGTATTTT	CASSFPIAGGPGAQYF
TRBJ2-5	.	.	TRBV6-6	TGTGCCACCATGGGCAGGCGGCGGGGTGAGACCCAGTACTTC	CATMGRRRGETQYF
TRBJ2-7	.	TRBD1	TRBV7-8	TGTGCCAGCAGCTCAAGCCAGGGGGCTGGAGAGCAGTACTTC	CASSSSQGAGEQYF
TRBJ1-1	.	.	TRBV5-1	TGCGCCAGCAGCGGAAATACAGTGAACACTGAAGCTTTCTTT	CASSGNTVNTEAFF
TRBJ2-7	.	TRBD1	TRBV5-6	TGTGCCAGCAGGAGCGGGACAGGGGGCTACGAGCAGTACTTC	CASRSGTGGYEQYF
TRBJ1-1	.	.	TRBV10-1	TGCGCCAGCATGGGGGGCAGCGGGAGGAACACTGAAGCTTTCTTT	CASMGGSGRNTEAFF
TRBJ1-1	.	.	TRBV18	TGTGCCAGCTCACCAGGCATGAACACTGAAGCTTTCTTT	CASSPGMNTEAFF
TRBJ2-5	.	.	TRBV5-1	TGCGCCAGCAGCTTCCAGGGACAAGAGACCCAGTACTTC	CASSFQGQETQYF
TRBJ2-7	.	TRBD2	TRBV6-1	TGTGCCAGCAGTTGGGTTGGAGCGGGAGGGCCCGAGCAGTACTTC	CASSWVGAGGPEQYF
TRBJ2-3	.	TRBD2	TRBV4-1	TGCGCCAGCAGCCAAGGGACTAGAGCTAGCACAGATACGCAGTATTTT	CASSQGTRASTDTQYF
TRBJ1-2	few	.	TRBV9	TGTGCCAGCAGCGACGTATCGGGATTCTATGGCTACACCTTC	CASSDVSGFYGYTF
TRBJ2-7	.	TRBD2	TRBV27	TGTGCCAGCAGTTTATGGGCGGGAGCCTACGAGCAGTACTTC	CASSLWAGAYEQYF
TRBJ2-1	.	.	TRBV7-2	TGTGCCAGCAGCCCGAAGTGGCAAACAGCTTACAATGAGCAGTTCTTC	CASSPKWQTAYNEQFF
TRBJ1-5	.	.	TRBV2	TGTGCCAGCATGCGGGACAGCAATCAGCCCCAGCATTTT	CASMRDSNQPQHF
TRBJ2-1	.	TRBD1	TRBV5-1	TGCGCCAGCAGCCGTGGACAGGGGGTGTACAATGAGCAGTTCTTC	CASSRGQGVYNEQFF
TRBJ1-4	.	.	TRBV15	TGTGCCACCAGCAGAGAACAGTCTAATGAAAAACTGTTTTTT	CATSREQSNEKLFF
TRBJ1-6	once	.	TRBV30	TGTGCCTGTTCTTCCATGGGGCAGATTAATTCACCCCTCCACTTT	CACSSMGQINSPLHF